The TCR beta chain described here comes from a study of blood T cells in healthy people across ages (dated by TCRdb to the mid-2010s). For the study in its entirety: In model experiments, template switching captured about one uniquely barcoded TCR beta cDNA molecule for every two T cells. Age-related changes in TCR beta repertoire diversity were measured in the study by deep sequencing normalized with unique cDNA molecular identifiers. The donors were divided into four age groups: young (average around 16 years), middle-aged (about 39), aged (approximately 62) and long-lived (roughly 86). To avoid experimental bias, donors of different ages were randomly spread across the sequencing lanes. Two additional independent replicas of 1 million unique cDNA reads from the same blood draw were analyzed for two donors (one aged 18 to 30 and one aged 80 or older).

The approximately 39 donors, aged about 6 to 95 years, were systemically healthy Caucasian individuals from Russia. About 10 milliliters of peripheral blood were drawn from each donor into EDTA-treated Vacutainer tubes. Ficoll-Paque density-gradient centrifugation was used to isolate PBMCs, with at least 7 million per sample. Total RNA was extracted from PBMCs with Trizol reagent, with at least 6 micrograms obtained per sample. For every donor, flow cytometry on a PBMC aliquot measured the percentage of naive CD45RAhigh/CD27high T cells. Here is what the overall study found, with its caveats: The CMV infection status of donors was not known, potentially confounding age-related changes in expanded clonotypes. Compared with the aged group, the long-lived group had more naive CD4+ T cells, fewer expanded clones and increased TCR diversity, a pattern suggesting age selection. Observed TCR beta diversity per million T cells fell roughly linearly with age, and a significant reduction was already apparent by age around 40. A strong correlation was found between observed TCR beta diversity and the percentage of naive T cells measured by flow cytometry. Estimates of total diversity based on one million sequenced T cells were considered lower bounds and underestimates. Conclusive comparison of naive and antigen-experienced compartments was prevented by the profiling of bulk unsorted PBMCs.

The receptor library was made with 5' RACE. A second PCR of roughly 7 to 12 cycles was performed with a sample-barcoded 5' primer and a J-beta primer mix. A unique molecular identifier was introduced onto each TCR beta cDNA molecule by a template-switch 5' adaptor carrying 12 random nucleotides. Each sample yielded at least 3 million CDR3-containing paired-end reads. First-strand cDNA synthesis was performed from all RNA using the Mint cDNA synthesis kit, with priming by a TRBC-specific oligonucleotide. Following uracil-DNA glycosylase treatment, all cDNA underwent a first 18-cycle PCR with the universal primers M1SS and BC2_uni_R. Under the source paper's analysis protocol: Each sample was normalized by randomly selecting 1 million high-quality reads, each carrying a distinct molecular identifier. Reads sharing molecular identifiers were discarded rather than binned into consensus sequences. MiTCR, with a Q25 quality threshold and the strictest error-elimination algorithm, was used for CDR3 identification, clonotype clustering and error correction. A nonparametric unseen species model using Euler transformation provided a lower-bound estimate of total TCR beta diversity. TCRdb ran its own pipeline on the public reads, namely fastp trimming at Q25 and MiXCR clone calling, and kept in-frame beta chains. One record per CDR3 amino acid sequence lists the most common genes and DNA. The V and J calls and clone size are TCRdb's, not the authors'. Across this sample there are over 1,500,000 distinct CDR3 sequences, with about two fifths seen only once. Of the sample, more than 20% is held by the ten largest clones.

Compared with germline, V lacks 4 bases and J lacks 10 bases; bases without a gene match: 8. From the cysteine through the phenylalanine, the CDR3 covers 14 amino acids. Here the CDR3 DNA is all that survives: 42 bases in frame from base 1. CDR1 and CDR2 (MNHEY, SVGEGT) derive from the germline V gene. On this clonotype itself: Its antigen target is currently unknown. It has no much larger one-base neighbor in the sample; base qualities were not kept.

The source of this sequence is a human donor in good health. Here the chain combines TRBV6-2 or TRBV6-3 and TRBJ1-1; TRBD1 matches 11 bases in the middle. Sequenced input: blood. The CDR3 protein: CASSFGQGATGAFF. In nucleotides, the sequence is TGTGCCAGCAGTTTTGGACAGGGGGCTACGGGAGCTTTCTTT.